The clone carrying this T cell receptor (beta chain) was seen only a few times. The CDR3 totals 17 residues. Trimming pared 1 base from V and 1 base from J, leaving 11 bases between. Germline V gene sequence: CDR1 MDHEN, CDR2 SYDVKM. The data derive from a study of spatial heterogeneity in lung cancer. Time point reported: sample taken at primary tumor resection. Whole RNA, which was extracted from tumor, nontumor lung tissue or frozen PBMC, was sequenced without any cell sorting. TCRdb redid the calling of the 5' RACE reads with MiXCR, one entry per CDR3 protein. Of more than 80,000 distinct CDR3 sequences in the sample, approximately 12% were seen once.

This TCR derives from a male donor with early-stage non-small cell lung cancer. The chain combines TRBV28 with TRBJ1-6, with a possible D match to TRBD1 (5 bases). This sample comprised PBMCs, obtained at surgery. CDR3 in DNA: TGTGCCAGCAGTTTATTGGTAGGGGCTTCCTATAATTCACCCCTCCACTTT. It specifies CASSLLVGASYNSPLHF.